Listed below are T cell receptor beta chains from one sample, sequenced in a study of T-cell reconstitution after alpha-beta-depleted transplantation in children. TCRdb analysed the PCR reads with MiXCR anew, one entry per CDR3 protein. The data show around 600,000 distinct CDR3 sequences, roughly 17% seen once. The sequenced sample was PBMCs from the stem cell graft donor, obtained from the stem cell graft. The source of these receptors is a human donor who donated a stem cell graft to a child with acute myeloid leukemia. Each CDR3 is given with its conserved first and last residue. D genes are given only for firm matches. The size of a clone is reported for some rows only, either as once, few or many, or as a class for expanded clones.

j_call	v_call	clone_size	d_call	cdr3_aa	cdr3_nt
TRBJ2-3	TRBV20-1	NA	NA	CSAGGGGTGTDTQYF	TGCAGTGCTGGGGGGGGGGGCACGGGCACAGATACGCAGTATTTT
TRBJ2-2	TRBV7-9	NA	NA	CASSHTDRNTGELFF	TGTGCCAGCAGCCACACGGACAGGAACACCGGGGAGCTGTTTTTT
TRBJ1-2	TRBV5-1	NA	NA	CASSLGDGTTNYGYTF	TGCGCCAGCAGCTTGGGGGACGGAACAACTAACTATGGCTACACCTTC
TRBJ2-1	TRBV20-1	many	TRBD1	CSVPGQGAREQFF	TGCAGTGTTCCGGGACAGGGGGCGAGGGAGCAGTTCTTC
TRBJ2-1	TRBV27	NA	TRBD2	CASSPSGLAGGDEQFF	TGTGCCAGCAGTCCCTCGGGACTAGCGGGTGGGGATGAGCAGTTCTTC
TRBJ2-5	TRBV28	few	TRBD2	CASSFTSGVETQYF	TGTGCCAGCAGTTTTACTAGCGGGGTTGAGACCCAGTACTTC
TRBJ2-2	TRBV2	many	TRBD2	CASSGSSGGAGTGELFF	TGTGCCAGCAGTGGGTCTAGCGGGGGGGCCGGCACCGGGGAGCTGTTTTTT
TRBJ2-1	TRBV24-1	few	NA	CATSDADRRRGEQFF	TGTGCCACCAGTGATGCTGACAGGAGAAGGGGTGAGCAGTTCTTC
TRBJ2-2	TRBV12-3/TRBV12-4	few	TRBD2	CASSLGGAGYTGELFF	TGTGCCAGCAGTTTGGGAGGGGCGGGCTACACCGGGGAGCTGTTTTTT
TRBJ1-1	TRBV5-1	NA	NA	CASSLFRVGYTEAFF	TGCGCCAGCAGCTTGTTCAGAGTAGGCTACACTGAAGCTTTCTTT
TRBJ1-6	TRBV7-2	many	TRBD1	CASSQGTGAQPLHF	TGTGCCAGCAGCCAAGGAACAGGGGCCCAACCCCTCCACTTT
TRBJ1-1	TRBV7-2	NA	NA	CASTLTPGTEAFF	TGTGCCAGCACCCTTACCCCCGGGACTGAAGCTTTCTTT
TRBJ2-7	TRBV12-3/TRBV12-4	NA	TRBD1	CASTRTGGFDEQYF	TGTGCCAGCACCCGGACAGGGGGTTTTGACGAGCAGTACTTC
TRBJ1-2	TRBV4-1	few	NA	CASSHYSGYTF	TGCGCCAGCAGCCATTATAGTGGCTACACCTTC
TRBJ2-1	TRBV7-9	many	NA	CASSLSLGGNEQFF	TGTGCCAGCAGCTTAAGTCTAGGGGGCAATGAGCAGTTCTTC
TRBJ2-1	TRBV5-1	few	TRBD2	CATKEGTSIFNEQFF	TGCGCCACAAAAGAAGGGACTAGCATTTTCAATGAGCAGTTCTTC
TRBJ1-1	TRBV29-1	many	TRBD1	CSGRQGGDTEAFF	TGCAGCGGGCGACAGGGCGGTGACACTGAAGCTTTCTTT
TRBJ1-6	TRBV13	NA	TRBD1	CASSLAAGTGGSPLHF	TGTGCCAGCAGCTTAGCCGCGGGGACAGGGGGATCACCCCTCCACTTT
TRBJ2-7	TRBV5-1	many	NA	CASSGGTTYEQYF	TGCGCCAGCAGCGGAGGAACGACCTACGAGCAGTACTTC
TRBJ2-3	TRBV9	NA	TRBD2	CASSPGAGGRDTQYF	TGTGCCAGCAGCCCCGGAGCGGGGGGGCGAGATACGCAGTATTTT
TRBJ1-2	TRBV20-1	many	NA	CSGEDNYGYTF	TGCAGTGGAGAGGACAACTATGGCTACACCTTC
TRBJ2-1	TRBV7-6	few	TRBD2	CASSLESSGGNEQFF	TGTGCCAGCAGCTTAGAGTCTAGCGGGGGTAATGAGCAGTTCTTC
TRBJ1-5	TRBV10-3	few	TRBD1	CAISESIQGSISNQPQHF	TGTGCCATCAGTGAGTCGATACAGGGGAGTATAAGCAATCAGCCCCAGCATTTT
TRBJ2-7	TRBV20-1	NA	TRBD1	CSARDRDRLSYEQYF	TGCAGTGCTAGAGATAGGGACAGGCTATCCTACGAGCAGTACTTC
TRBJ1-1	TRBV12-3/TRBV12-4	NA	NA	CASSRRTTMNTEAFF	TGTGCCAGCAGTCGAAGAACTACGATGAACACTGAAGCTTTCTTT
TRBJ2-7	TRBV7-2	many	NA	CASSPTWTSGYEQYF	TGTGCCAGCAGCCCTACGTGGACTTCAGGCTACGAGCAGTACTTC
TRBJ2-2	TRBV20-1	many	NA	CSARDPLGHGELFF	TGCAGTGCTAGAGATCCCCTCGGGCACGGGGAGCTGTTTTTT
TRBJ2-3	TRBV4-3	few	TRBD2	CASSQDRPGSGGTGDTQYF	TGCGCCAGCAGCCAAGATCGGCCCGGCAGCGGGGGAACCGGGGATACGCAGTATTTT
TRBJ1-6	TRBV28	few	NA	CASSLSGYSPLHF	TGTGCCAGCAGTTTATCCGGGTATTCACCCCTCCACTTT
TRBJ1-2	TRBV4-1	NA	TRBD1	CASSQPTLTGTGDYGYTF	TGCGCCAGCAGCCAACCGACCCTCACCGGGACAGGGGACTATGGCTACACCTTC
TRBJ2-2	TRBV6-5	NA	NA	CASSYSYGRTNTGELFF	TGTGCCAGCAGTTACTCCTACGGGCGGACGAACACCGGGGAGCTGTTTTTT
TRBJ1-1	TRBV7-2	few	NA	CASSHRGPIPTEAFF	TGTGCCAGCAGCCACCGGGGTCCCATCCCCACTGAAGCTTTCTTT
TRBJ1-2	TRBV4-3	few	NA	CASSLRVSNYGYTF	TGCGCCAGCAGCCTCCGCGTCTCTAACTATGGCTACACCTTC
TRBJ2-6	TRBV29-1	many	TRBD1	CSVRTGIFSGANVLTF	TGCAGCGTGAGGACAGGAATATTCTCTGGGGCCAACGTCCTGACTTTC
TRBJ2-5	TRBV20-1	NA	TRBD2	CSASEISGTSEETQYF	TGCAGTGCTAGCGAAATCTCCGGGACTAGCGAAGAGACCCAGTACTTC
TRBJ2-5	TRBV7-2	many	TRBD2	CASSSGLPETQYF	TGTGCCAGCAGCTCGGGACTACCGGAGACCCAGTACTTC
TRBJ1-5	TRBV5-6	NA	NA	CASSFYGDGQPQHF	TGTGCCAGCAGCTTTTATGGGGACGGGCAGCCCCAGCATTTT
TRBJ2-1	TRBV7-2	NA	NA	CASSSSLGSYNEQFF	TGTGCCAGCAGCTCGAGTTTAGGCTCCTACAATGAGCAGTTCTTC